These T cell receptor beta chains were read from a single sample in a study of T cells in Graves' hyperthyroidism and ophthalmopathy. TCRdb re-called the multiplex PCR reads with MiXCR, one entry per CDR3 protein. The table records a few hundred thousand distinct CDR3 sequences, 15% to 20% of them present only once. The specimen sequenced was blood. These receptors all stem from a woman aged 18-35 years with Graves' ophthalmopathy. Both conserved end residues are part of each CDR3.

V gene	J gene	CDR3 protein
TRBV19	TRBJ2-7	CASSNQAGGHFYEQYF
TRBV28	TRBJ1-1	CASSLSGAGEAFF
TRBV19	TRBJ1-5	CASSIRDSNNQPQHF
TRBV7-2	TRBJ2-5	CASSLWGSQETQYF
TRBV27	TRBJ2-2	CASRAGGGPTGELFF
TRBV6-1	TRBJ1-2	CASSVRTAYYGYTF
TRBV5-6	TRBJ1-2	CASKGLNYGYTF
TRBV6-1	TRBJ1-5	CASSLAVGSGQPQHF
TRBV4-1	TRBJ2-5	CASSQYTGTGGLETQYF
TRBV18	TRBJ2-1	CASSTREGNEQFF
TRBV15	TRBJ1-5	CATSRSRESNQPQHF
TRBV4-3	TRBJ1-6	CASSLRDNKNSPLHF
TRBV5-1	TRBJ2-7	CASSSDRASYEQYF
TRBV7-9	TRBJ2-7	CASSPPSGSFNEQYF
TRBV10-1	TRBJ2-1	CASRRKELAGRPYNEQFF
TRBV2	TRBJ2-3	CASSEAQAGPSPTDTQYF
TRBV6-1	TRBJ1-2	CASSRTGFNYGYTF
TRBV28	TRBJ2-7	CASSLLVSSYEQYF
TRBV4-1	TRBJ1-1	CASSQVGRGRTRNTEAFF
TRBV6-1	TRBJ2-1	CATGAGGPNEQFF
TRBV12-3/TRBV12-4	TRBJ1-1	CASSATIEAFF
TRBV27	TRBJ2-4	CASSLEGQVNIKNIQYF
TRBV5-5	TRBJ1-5	CASSLPLTGISQPQHF
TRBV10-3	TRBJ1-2	CAISSPGQGEIYGYTF
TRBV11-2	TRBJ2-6	CASSYGRTGPGANVLTF
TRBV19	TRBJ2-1	CASSPGGDYNEQFF
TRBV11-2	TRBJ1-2	CASSFRGRGALYGYTF
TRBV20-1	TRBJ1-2	CSARDPGTANYGYTF
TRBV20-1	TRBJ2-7	CSASQGIVTYEQYF
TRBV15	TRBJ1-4	CATSRGQATNEKLFF
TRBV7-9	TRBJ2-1	CASSDGLAGEDEQFF
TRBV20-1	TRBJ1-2	CSPGPQAPSYYGYTF
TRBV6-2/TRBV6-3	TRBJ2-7	CASRHPTGPVPYEQYF
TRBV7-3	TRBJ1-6	CASSATGGRSPLHF
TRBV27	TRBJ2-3	CASSLAFGAISSTDTQYF